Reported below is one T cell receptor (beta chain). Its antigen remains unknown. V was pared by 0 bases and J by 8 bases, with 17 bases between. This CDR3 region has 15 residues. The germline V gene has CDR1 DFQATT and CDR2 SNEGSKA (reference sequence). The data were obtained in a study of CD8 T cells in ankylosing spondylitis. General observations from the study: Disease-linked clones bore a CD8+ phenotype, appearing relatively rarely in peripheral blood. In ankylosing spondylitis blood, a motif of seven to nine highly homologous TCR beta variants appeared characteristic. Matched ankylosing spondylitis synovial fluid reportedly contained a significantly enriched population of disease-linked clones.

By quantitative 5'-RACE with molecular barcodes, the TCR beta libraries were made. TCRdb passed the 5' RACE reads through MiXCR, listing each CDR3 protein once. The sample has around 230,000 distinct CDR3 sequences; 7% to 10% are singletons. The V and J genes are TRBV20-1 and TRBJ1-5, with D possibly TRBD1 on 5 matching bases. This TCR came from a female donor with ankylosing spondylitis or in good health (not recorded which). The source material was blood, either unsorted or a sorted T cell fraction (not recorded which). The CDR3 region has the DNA TGCAGTGCTAGAGATCCATGGGGGGGAGGCGAGCCCCAGCATTTT. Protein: CSARDPWGGGEPQHF.